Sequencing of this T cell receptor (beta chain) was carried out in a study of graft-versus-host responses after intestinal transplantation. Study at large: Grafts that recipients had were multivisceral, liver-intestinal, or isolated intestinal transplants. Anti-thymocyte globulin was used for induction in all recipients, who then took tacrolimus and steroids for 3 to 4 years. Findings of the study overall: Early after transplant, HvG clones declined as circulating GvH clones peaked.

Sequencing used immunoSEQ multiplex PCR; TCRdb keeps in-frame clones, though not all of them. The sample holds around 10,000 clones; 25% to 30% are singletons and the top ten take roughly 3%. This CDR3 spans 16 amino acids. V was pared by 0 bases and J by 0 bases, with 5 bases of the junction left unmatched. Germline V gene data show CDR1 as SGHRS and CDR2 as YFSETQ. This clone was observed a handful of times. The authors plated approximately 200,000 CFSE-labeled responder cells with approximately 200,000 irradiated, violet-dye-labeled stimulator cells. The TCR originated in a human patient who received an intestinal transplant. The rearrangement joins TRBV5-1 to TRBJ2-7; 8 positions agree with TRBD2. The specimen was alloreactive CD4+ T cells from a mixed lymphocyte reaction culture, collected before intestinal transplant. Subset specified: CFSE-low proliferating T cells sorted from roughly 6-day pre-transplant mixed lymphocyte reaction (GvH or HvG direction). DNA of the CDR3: TGCGCCAGCAGCTTGGCCGGGGGGGGTAGCTCCTACGAGCAGTACTTC. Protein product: CASSLAGGGSSYEQYF.